Included here is one T cell receptor beta chain sequence, with context. Its antigen is undetermined. This sample was included in a study of blood T cells in healthy people across ages. Study results and caveats: As age increased, TCR beta diversity per million T cells fell in a roughly linear fashion.

For the second PCR, which ran for about 6 to 11 cycles, a sample-barcoded 5' primer and a J-beta primer mix were used. In TCRdb, the 5' RACE reads were re-called with MiXCR into one record per CDR3 protein. This table has about 730,000 distinct CDR3 sequences, 43% appearing once. Trimming took 4 bases from V and 0 from J, leaving 10 bases between them. The length of the CDR3 is 13 residues. The germline V gene has CDR1 DFQATT and CDR2 SNEGSKA (reference sequence). Material for sequencing was blood. The V call is TRBV20-1, the J call TRBJ2-7; possibly TRBD1 for D (5 bases). The sequence derives from a woman in her fifties or sixties in good health. CDR3 sequence: CSATGQLSYEQYF. The CDR3 DNA follows: TGCAGTGCTACAGGGCAACTCTCCTACGAGCAGTACTTC.